Only one count was recorded for the clone carrying this TCR beta chain. Its cognate antigen is unknown. This record comes from a study of cytomegalovirus exposure and HLA in healthy donors. Findings and limits, study-wide: Association with HLA alleles at 0.05 false discovery rate was found for around 15,000 TCR beta sequences in a later analysis. Listed as cytomegalovirus-associated were about 160 TCR beta chains.

Both 60 Vbeta primers and 13 Jbeta primers went into the PCR. Libraries were prepared by immunoSEQ multiplex PCR; TCRdb keeps only in-frame clonotypes and omits some of them. Here the sample spans approximately 170,000 clones, around 77% being singletons. The CDR3 extends over 16 amino acids. V trimming: 6 bases; J trimming: 5 bases; junction bases outside the gene matches: 13. Germline lookup yields CDR1 LNHDA and CDR2 SQIVND (reference sequence). The receptor was derived from a female donor in good health and CMV-seronegative. Sample: PBMCs. V gene TRBV19 combines with J gene TRBJ2-1; TRBD2 agrees at 7 bases. The CDR3 here is CASRPNPGLPNNEQFF. DNA of the CDR3: TGTGCCAGTAGACCGAACCCGGGACTACCCAACAATGAGCAGTTCTTC.